Listed here are 3 T cell receptor beta chains from one sample, sequenced in a study of OX40 agonist ivuxolimab in advanced cancers. TCRdb's copy holds only in-frame clones and misses some; the assay was immunoSEQ multiplex PCR. This table holds 60,000 to 75,000 clones, 85% to 90% found once. The specimen comprised CD4+ or CD8+ T cells sorted from blood, sampled in a trial of the OX40 agonist ivuxolimab. The receptors shown here come from an adult with an advanced solid tumor such as melanoma, head and neck, liver or kidney cancer.

V gene TRBV11-2 combines with J gene TRBJ2-3; 7 bases are a match to TRBD2. Germline assignment: CDR1 SGHAT and CDR2 FQNNGV. V lost 3 bases to trimming and J lost 2 bases; unmatched junction nucleotides: 5. CDR3 length: 15 residues. The CDR3 region is CASSFAGTTTDTQYF. CDR3 nucleotide sequence: TGTGCCAGCAGCTTTGCAGGGACTACCACAGATACGCAGTATTTT. The variable domain in full, completed from reference TRBV11-2 and TRBJ2-3, reads EAGVAQSPRYKIIEKRQSVAFWCNPISGHATLYWYQQILGQGPKLLIQFQNNGVVDDSQLPKDRFSAERLKGVDSTLKIQPAKLEDSAVYLCASSFAGTTTDTQYFGPGTRLTVL.

The chain recombines TRBV7-8 with TRBJ2-7; D possibly matches TRBD1 or TRBD2 (5 bases each). This CDR3 is built from 14 residues. The germline V gene has CDR1 SGHVS and CDR2 FQNEAQ. Trimming stripped 0 bases from V and 6 bases from J, with 12 bases between. CDR3 sequence reads: CASSLASPGTEQYF. For the CDR3, the DNA is TGTGCCAGCAGCTTAGCGAGTCCAGGGACCGAGCAGTACTTC.

V gene TRBV27 combines with J gene TRBJ2-1; no definite D call. CDR3 length: 12 amino acids. V lost 6 bases to trimming and J lost 5 bases, with 8 bases between them. Germline V gives CDR1 MNHEY, CDR2 SMNVEV (reference sequence). Here the CDR3 DNA reads TGTGCCAGCAGAGGTTTTCACAATGAGCAGTTCTTC. Amino acids: CASRGFHNEQFF.